This TCR beta chain was captured in a study of cytomegalovirus exposure and HLA in healthy donors. Whole-study results and caveats: Earlier findings revealed that most TCR beta V segments proved productive either about 90% or about 30% of the time. A later analysis showed that HLA-associated TCR beta chains had undergone more clonal expansion than equally common others. Later on, an analysis showed TCR association rates differing by HLA locus, with DRB1 the most and HLA-C the fewest.

Germline CDR1 is SQVTM and CDR2 is ANQGSEA. V lost 4 bases, J lost 1 base, and 3 bases stayed unmatched. This CDR3 comprises 15 residues. About this clone: Its specificity is not known.

Both 60 Vbeta primers and 13 Jbeta primers went into the PCR. Data came from immunoSEQ multiplex PCR; TCRdb stores just in-frame clones and leaves some out. This sample carries 150,000 to 190,000 clones, around 75% of them seen once, and the ten largest clones take under 1.5%. This TCR was recovered from a young man in good health and CMV-seronegative. Sequenced sample: PBMCs. The chain combines TRBV29-1 with TRBJ1-5; TRBD1 agrees at 11 bases. For the CDR3, the DNA is TGCAGCGTTGTAGGGGACAGGGGGAGCAATCAGCCCCAGCATTTT. Translating gives CSVVGDRGSNQPQHF.